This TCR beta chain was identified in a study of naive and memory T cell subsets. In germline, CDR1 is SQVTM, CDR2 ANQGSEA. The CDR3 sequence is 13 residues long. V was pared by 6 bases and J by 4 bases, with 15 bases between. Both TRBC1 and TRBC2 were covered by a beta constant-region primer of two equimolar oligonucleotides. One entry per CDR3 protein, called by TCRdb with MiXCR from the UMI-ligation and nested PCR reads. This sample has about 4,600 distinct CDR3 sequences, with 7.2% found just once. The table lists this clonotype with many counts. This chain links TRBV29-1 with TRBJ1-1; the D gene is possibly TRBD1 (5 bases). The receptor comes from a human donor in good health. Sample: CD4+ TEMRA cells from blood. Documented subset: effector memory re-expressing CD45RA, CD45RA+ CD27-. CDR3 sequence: CSVRSTGSTEAFF. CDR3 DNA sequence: TGCAGCGTCCGGAGTACAGGTTCCACTGAAGCTTTCTTT.